The 31 T cell receptor beta chains reported below all come from one sample, sequenced in a study of shared clonotypes between healthy human individuals (TCRdb year 2020). The method behind the library was the immunoSEQ multiplex PCR assay. The table comes from immuneACCESS by way of TCRdb, which keeps in-frame sequences with V and J called. Part of the clones is missing from these tables; in studies checked, under half for an unresolved V gene and the rest for unknown reasons. For this sample there are 2 million to 2.5 million clones; roughly 96% appear just once. The top ten clones comprise about 0.13% of the sample. The sample consisted of naive CD4+ T cells sorted from blood. According to the study, the label for this sample's cell subset or site signals: CD45RA+ positively selected. The receptor source for this set is a young man in good health.

The genes are TRBV5-4 and TRBJ2-1, with 9 positions matching TRBD2. With 0 bases clipped from V and 10 bases from J, the junction kept 5 bases outside the gene matches. This CDR3 comprises 14 residues. The germline CDR1 and CDR2 sequences are SGHNT and YYREEE (reference sequence). The CDR3 loop reads CASSLGLAASEQFF. DNA of the CDR3: TGTGCCAGCAGCTTGGGACTAGCGGCGAGCGAGCAGTTCTTC.

The genes are TRBV28 and TRBJ1-2; 9 nucleotides agree with TRBD1. The CDR3 runs 14 residues. CDR1 is MDHEN and CDR2 is SYDVKM in the germline V gene. Unmatched junction bases numbered 4, after V lost 4 bases and J lost 4 bases. The CDR3 loop is CASSWGTGSYGYTF. The CDR3 DNA reads as TGTGCCAGCAGTTGGGGGACAGGGTCCTATGGCTACACCTTC.

The chain is built from TRBV5-6 and TRBJ1-2; 7 nucleotides line up with TRBD1. The V segment lost 4 bases and the J segment 0 bases; nucleotides outside the gene matches: 9. The CDR3 loop spans 16 amino acids. Germline V gene lookup returns CDR1 SGHDT and CDR2 YYEEEE. The CDR3 protein is CASSAIIGQANYGYTF. The CDR3, as DNA: TGTGCCAGCAGCGCAATCATAGGACAGGCTAACTATGGCTACACCTTC.

As to this clone: This sample includes further DNA sequences coding for the same CDR3. The chain couples TRBV2 to TRBJ2-7; unclear D gene. CDR3 size: 12 residues. Germline-derived CDR1 and CDR2 are SNHLY and FYNNEI. Trimming removed 6 bases from V and 2 bases from J, with 8 bases in between. CDR3 DNA sequence: TGTGCCAGCAGACCTGACACCTACGAGCAGTACTTC. Encoded protein: CASRPDTYEQYF.

The chain joins TRBV5-1 to TRBJ2-1; 7 bases match TRBD2. V gave up 1 base and J gave up 10 bases; unmatched junction bases: 8. The CDR3 loop spans 14 amino acids. Germline V CDR1 and CDR2: SGHRS, YFSETQ. The DNA for the CDR3 is TGCGCCAGCAGCTTGCGGACGGGAGCGGGGGAGCAGTTCTTC. Amino acids: CASSLRTGAGEQFF.

The gene calls are TRBV11-3 and TRBJ2-1, with D possibly matching TRBD2 (6 bases). The V end was cut by 1 base, the J end by 4 bases, with 11 bases between. The CDR3 sequence is 15 residues long. The V gene's germline CDR1 is SGHNT and CDR2 YENEEA. The CDR3 DNA is TGTGCCAGCAGCTTAGCCGGAGGGGTTTACAATGAGCAGTTCTTC. Translating it yields CASSLAGGVYNEQFF.

The rearrangement links TRBV6-1 to TRBJ1-3; TRBD1 matches 7 bases. This CDR3 spans 15 amino acids. The germline CDR1 and CDR2 sequences are MNHNS and SASEGT. The V segment lost 1 base and the J segment 3 bases; nucleotides outside the gene matches: 3. The CDR3 protein is CASSEGGTVGNTIYF. The CDR3, as DNA: TGTGCCAGCAGTGAAGGGGGGACAGTTGGAAACACCATATATTTT.

The chain is built from TRBV6-6 and TRBJ2-7; TRBD1 matches 10 bases. This CDR3 is 16 amino acids long. Germline CDR1 MNHNY, CDR2 SVGAGI (reference sequence). V was clipped by 2 bases and J by 7 bases; unmatched bases: 11. CDR3 loop: CASSYPGQGGSGEQYF. The CDR3 DNA reads as TGTGCCAGCAGTTACCCCGGACAGGGGGGATCGGGTGAGCAGTACTTC.

The chain links TRBV11-2 to TRBJ2-2, with 7 bases lining up with TRBD1. Germline loops: CDR1 SGHAT, CDR2 FQNNGV. CDR3 length equals 14 residues. The trim removed 7 bases at V and 5 bases at J, leaving 7 bases unmatched. The CDR3 nucleotides read TGTGCCAGCACTTTAAGACAGGGAACCGGGGAGCTGTTTTTT. It translates to CASTLRQGTGELFF.

This clone was seen only a few times. The sample holds other DNA sequences that translate to the same CDR3. This chain uses TRBV20-1 with TRBJ2-7; D is ambiguous. Trimming cost V 1 base and J 2 bases, with 3 bases left between them. The CDR3 length is 11 residues. CDR1 DFQATT and CDR2 SNEGSKA come from the germline V gene (reference sequence). This CDR3 is CSARVTYEQYF. As DNA, the CDR3 is TGCAGTGCTAGAGTCACCTACGAGCAGTACTTC.

V gene TRBV6-5 combines with J gene TRBJ2-6, with a tentative D call TRBD2 (6 bases). The germline gives CDR1 MNHEY, CDR2 SVGAGI. The CDR3 is 16 residues long. Trimming removed 0 bases at V and 2 bases at J, with 8 bases between. CDR3 DNA sequence: TGTGCCAGCAGTTACTCATGGGGGGCTGGGGCCAACGTCCTGACTTTC. Amino acids: CASSYSWGAGANVLTF.

The CDR3 region is CASSLLGLAGEETQYF. The DNA for the CDR3 is TGTGCCAGCAGTTTGCTAGGGCTAGCGGGAGAAGAGACCCAGTACTTC. This chain connects TRBV5-6 to TRBJ2-5; 10 bases are shared with TRBD2. There are 16 residues in the CDR3. The germline gives CDR1 SGHDT, CDR2 YYEEEE. V gave up 5 bases and J gave up 3 bases; unmatched junction bases: 10.

This clone has only one observation. The J gene is TRBJ2-7, the V gene TRBV14; D uncertain. The CDR3 length is 11 residues. CDR1 SGHDN and CDR2 FVKESK come from the germline V gene. The germline V and J ends were trimmed by 2 bases and 5 bases, with 4 bases remaining between them. The CDR3 DNA reads TGTGCCAGCAGCCAAAGGGACGAGCAGTACTTC. Translating gives CASSQRDEQYF.

This chain links TRBV7-2 with TRBJ2-2; 12 bases are shared with TRBD2. Trimming removed 8 bases from V and 6 bases from J; junction bases left unmatched: 7. The V gene's germline CDR1 is SGHTA and CDR2 FQGNSA. The CDR3 extends over 15 amino acids. CDR3 nucleotide sequence: TGTGCCAGCCTCCTCGGACTAGCGGGATCCGGGGAGCTGTTTTTT. Its translation: CASLLGLAGSGELFF.

V usage is TRBV30 and J usage is TRBJ1-2; D uncertain. The CDR3 totals 13 residues. Trimming cost V 4 bases and J 4 bases, with 13 bases left between them. Germline CDR1 is GTSNPN and CDR2 is SVGIG (reference sequence). The CDR3 nucleotides are TGTGCCTGGACAGTGAGTGGTCGCTATGGCTACACCTTC. Its translation: CAWTVSGRYGYTF.

The V call is TRBV5-1, the J call TRBJ2-3; D gene uncertain. CDR1 is SGHRS and CDR2 is YFSETQ in the germline V gene. Trimming left V 4 bases short and J 4 bases short, with 13 bases between. This CDR3 has 14 residues. The CDR3 DNA reads as TGCGCCAGCAGCCTAACTCCGACCTCAGATACGCAGTATTTT. Residues: CASSLTPTSDTQYF.

This rearrangement joins TRBV5-6 to TRBJ2-5, with 8 bases matching TRBD1. V shed 4 bases, J shed 7 bases, and the junction held 6 bases outside the gene matches. The CDR3 consists of 13 residues. Germline V CDR1 and CDR2: SGHDT, YYEEEE. CDR3 sequence: CASSIGQGGTQYF. CDR3 in DNA: TGTGCCAGCAGCATAGGACAGGGAGGGACCCAGTACTTC.

Concerning this clone: Other nucleotide sequences in the sample specify the same CDR3. The chain has TRBV19 and TRBJ2-5; D is possibly TRBD2 (5 bases). V lost 6 bases, J lost 2 bases, and 10 bases lay in between. This CDR3 spans 13 amino acids. Germline assignment: CDR1 LNHDA and CDR2 SQIVND (reference sequence). CDR3 region: CASRRSGQETQYF. CDR3 nucleotides: TGTGCCAGTAGGAGAAGCGGACAAGAGACCCAGTACTTC.

This chain links TRBV15 with TRBJ1-1, with a tentative D call TRBD1 (5 bases). From germline, CDR1 is LNHNV and CDR2 YYDKDF (reference sequence). CDR3 size: 15 residues. V shed 0 bases and J shed 5 bases, with 13 bases lying between them. CDR3 in DNA: TGTGCCACCAGCAGAGATGTCGGGACGTGGACTGAAGCTTTCTTT. It translates to CATSRDVGTWTEAFF.

V gene TRBV13 combines with J gene TRBJ2-7; 11 positions match TRBD2. V lost 6 bases, J lost 0 bases, and 4 bases stayed unmatched. The CDR3 is made up of 15 amino acids. Germline CDR1 is PRHDT and CDR2 is FYEKMQ (reference sequence). The CDR3 region has the DNA TGTGCCAGCAGAAGTAGCGGGGGGGGCTCCTACGAGCAGTACTTC. Translating it yields CASRSSGGGSYEQYF.

The table lists this clone with a few counts. The rearrangement links TRBV27 to TRBJ1-2; unclear D gene. V was trimmed by 4 bases and J by 7 bases, leaving 7 bases between them. CDR3 size: 11 residues. Germline CDR1 reads MNHEY; CDR2 reads SMNVEV (reference sequence). The CDR3 bases are TGTGCCAGCAGTTCGGCTGGTGGCTACACCTTC. Translating gives CASSSAGGYTF.

This clone came up once. This chain joins TRBV18 and TRBJ1-1; no clear D gene. V was pared by 10 bases and J by 0 bases, with 15 bases between. CDR1 is KGHSH, CDR2 LQKENI, per germline. This CDR3 spans 14 amino acids. Here the CDR3 reads CATLHLNMNTEAFF. For the CDR3, the DNA is TGTGCCACCCTTCACCTGAACATGAACACTGAAGCTTTCTTT.

This clone came up a few times. V usage is TRBV23-1 and J usage is TRBJ2-5, with unresolved D. TRBV23-1 is flagged as an ORF with uncertain function. CDR3 length: 14 residues. Trimming left V 2 bases short and J 3 bases short, with 10 bases between. For the CDR3, the DNA is TGCGCCAGCAGTCAAGGTTGGGCAGAAGAGACCCAGTACTTC. Its protein product is CASSQGWAEETQYF.

The V and J genes are TRBV5-4 and TRBJ2-7; TRBD1 might be the D (7 bases). CDR3 length equals 13 residues. The germline V and J ends were trimmed by 1 base and 6 bases, with 11 bases remaining between them. In germline, CDR1 is SGHNT, CDR2 YYREEE (reference sequence). Here the CDR3 DNA reads TGTGCCAGCAGCTTGCACCAGGGGGGCGAGCAGTACTTC. Amino acid sequence: CASSLHQGGEQYF. Supplemented by reference TRBV5-4 and TRBJ2-7, the full variable domain reads ETGVTQSPTHLIKTRGQQVTLRCSSQSGHNTVSWYQQALGQGPQFIFQYYREEENGRGNFPPRFSGLQFPNYSSELNVNALELDDSALYLCASSLHQGGEQYFGPGTRLTVT.

This sequence joins TRBV5-4 and TRBJ2-5; D tentatively fits TRBD1 or TRBD2 (6 bases each). The CDR3 has 14 amino acids. In germline, CDR1 is SGHNT, CDR2 YYREEE (reference sequence). The V and J ends lost 3 bases and 7 bases respectively, with 16 bases between them. CDR3 sequence reads: CASSYRGAVGTQYF. CDR3 bases: TGTGCCAGCAGCTATAGGGGGGCCGTGGGGACCCAGTACTTC. Combining the CDR3 with reference TRBV5-4 and TRBJ2-5 gives the whole variable domain ETGVTQSPTHLIKTRGQQVTLRCSSQSGHNTVSWYQQALGQGPQFIFQYYREEENGRGNFPPRFSGLQFPNYSSELNVNALELDDSALYLCASSYRGAVGTQYFGPGTRLLVL.

The chain recombines TRBV2 with TRBJ2-3; tentatively, D is TRBD1 or TRBD2 (5 bases each). V lost 4 bases, J lost 6 bases, and 14 bases lay in between. This CDR3 has 14 residues. Germline V lookup: CDR1 SNHLY, CDR2 FYNNEI. Written as DNA, the CDR3 is TGTGCCAGCAGTGCAGGGACCACTACTGATACGCAGTATTTT. It codes for CASSAGTTTDTQYF. Using reference TRBV2 and TRBJ2-3 for the parts outside the CDR3, the full variable domain is EPEVTQTPSHQVTQMGQEVILRCVPISNHLYFYWYRQILGQKVEFLVSFYNNEISEKSEIFDDQFSVERPDGSNFTLKIRSTKLEDSAMYFCASSAGTTTDTQYFGPGTRLTVL.

This chain joins TRBV5-6 and TRBJ1-1, with 7 bases fitting TRBD1. Germline CDR1 SGHDT, CDR2 YYEEEE. The CDR3 loop spans 11 amino acids. J was trimmed by 11 bases and V by 3 bases; bases with no gene match: 4. The CDR3 coding sequence is TGTGCCAGCAGCTCGGGACAGTCGGCTTTCTTT. Translating gives CASSSGQSAFF.

The genes are TRBV13 and TRBJ2-2; D perhaps matches TRBD1 (6 bases). This CDR3 comprises 15 residues. Trimming removed 6 bases from V and 1 base from J, with 12 bases in between. Germline V gives CDR1 PRHDT, CDR2 FYEKMQ (reference sequence). The CDR3 DNA reads TGTGCCAGCAGGGTCCTGACAGGGAACACCGGGGAGCTGTTTTTT. It specifies CASRVLTGNTGELFF. The variable domain in full, with the rest retrieved from reference TRBV13 and TRBJ2-2, is AAGVIQSPRHLIKEKRETATLKCYPIPRHDTVYWYQQGPGQDPQFLISFYEKMQSDKGSIPDRFSAQQFSDYHSELNMSSLELGDSALYFCASRVLTGNTGELFFGEGSRLTVL.

This chain joins TRBV12-5 and TRBJ2-3; 8 bases agree with TRBD1. In germline, CDR1 is LGHNT, CDR2 FRNRAP. J gave up 2 bases and V 1 base, and 5 bases lay outside the gene matches. CDR3 length: 16 amino acids. The CDR3 DNA reads TGTGCTAGTGGTTTGGGGACAGGGTACCCCACAGATACGCAGTATTTT. Its translation: CASGLGTGYPTDTQYF.

V and J are TRBV27 and TRBJ1-6, with 8 bases that match TRBD1. The trim removed 4 bases at V and 9 bases at J, leaving 8 bases unmatched. Germline lookup yields CDR1 MNHEY and CDR2 SMNVEV (reference sequence). The CDR3 covers 15 residues. CDR3 in DNA: TGTGCCAGCAGTTCCGGGACAGGCGGGTTTTCACCCCTCCACTTT. Amino acids: CASSSGTGGFSPLHF.

Turning to this clone: Other nucleotide sequences in the sample specify the same CDR3. This chain joins TRBV5-1 and TRBJ2-5, with D maybe TRBD1 (6 bases). Per the germline V gene, CDR1 is SGHRS and CDR2 is YFSETQ. V was trimmed by 4 bases and J by 2 bases, leaving 12 bases between them. This CDR3 is built from 14 residues. In DNA form, the CDR3 reads TGCGCCAGCAGCCCAGGACAGATTCAAGAGACCCAGTACTTC. Its protein product is CASSPGQIQETQYF.